This T cell receptor beta chain was captured in a study of a mutant IDH1 vaccine in newly diagnosed glioma. Across the study: Either 4-6 weeks after radiotherapy alone or alongside temozolomide, vaccination was begun. Treated patients showed a male proportion of around 62%, a female proportion of around 38%, and a mean age of around 39 years. General study points: Vaccine-induced responses were seen in approximately 92% of patients, spanning several MHC alleles.

Generated by immunoSEQ multiplex PCR, the TCRdb table keeps only in-frame clones and is missing some. The repertoire has about 44,000 clones, about 91% of them found once; the top ten carry around 4%. Per germline, CDR1 SNHLY and CDR2 FYNNEI. The CDR3 sequence is 14 residues long. The junction had 2 bases not matched to a gene; V was cut back by 2 bases and J by 5 bases. About this clone: Its antigen is not known.

Time point given: week 23, last vaccination. In the vaccine, a single dose held 300 ug of the mutant IDH1 20-mer peptide, along with topical imiquimod. This TCR was sampled from a man aged 50 or older with glioma. Sequences were derived from PBMCs, sampled from a glioma patient whose treatment included an IDH1 peptide vaccine. V is TRBV2 and J is TRBJ2-1, with 8 bases that match TRBD2. Here the CDR3 reads CASSETGGHNEQFF. In DNA form, the CDR3 reads TGTGCCAGCAGTGAAACGGGGGGGCACAATGAGCAGTTCTTC.